The clone carrying this TCR beta chain has a handful of counts. The antigen is not known. Patients with other autoimmune diseases, uncontrolled infections, pregnancy or lactation were excluded. Trimming at V came to 2 bases and at J to 5 bases, leaving 5 bases not matched to a gene. This CDR3 is 15 amino acids long. CDR1 and CDR2 (germline): WSHSY, SAAADI. This sample was included in a study of Graves' ophthalmopathy and Graves' hyperthyroidism. On the study more broadly: Peripheral blood collection took place at initial diagnosis, before any treatment. Study findings and constraints: In blood, most expanded thyroid clonotypes above 0.001 frequency were also detected.

From RNA, the CDR3 regions of TCR beta chains were amplified and sequenced. Scientists carried out first-round RT-PCR using HTBI primers and then a second-round multiplex PCR. Each CDR3 protein gets one entry after TCRdb re-called the multiplex PCR reads with MiXCR. This table has roughly 610,000 distinct CDR3 sequences, around a fifth appearing once. The V call is TRBV10-2, the J call TRBJ2-2; 7 bases fit TRBD2. The TCR comes from a woman under 30 with stable Graves' hyperthyroidism. Some clones in this sample may be carry-over from other donors' samples. Sequencing input: peripheral blood. CDR3 in amino acids: CASSEGGGGTGELFF. The CDR3 coding sequence is TGCGCCAGCAGTGAGGGCGGGGGAGGTACCGGGGAGCTGTTTTTT.